The 30 T cell receptor beta chains below all came from one sample that was sequenced in a study of T cell responses to AZD1222 COVID-19 vaccine. Generated by immunoSEQ multiplex PCR, the TCRdb table keeps only in-frame clones and is missing some. This sample yields around 170,000 clones, of which less than 95% are seen a single time; approximately 4.7% belongs to the top ten. The specimen was peripheral blood, collected on day 0 of AZD1222 vaccination. The receptor source for this set is an adult in good health.

This chain joins TRBV12-3 or TRBV12-4 and TRBJ2-7, with D possibly TRBD1 on 6 matching bases. Trimming cost V 6 bases and J 5 bases, with 8 bases left between them. CDR3 size: 11 residues. The CDR3 is CASSRTDEQYF. The CDR3 DNA follows: TGTGCCAGCAGCCGGACAGACGAGCAGTACTTC.

The V gene is TRBV12-3 or TRBV12-4, the J gene TRBJ2-4; D is unresolved. The germline V and J ends were trimmed by 5 bases and 1 base, with 6 bases remaining between them. The CDR3 runs 13 residues. This CDR3 reads CASSAWAKNIQYF. The CDR3 region has the DNA TGTGCCAGCAGTGCCTGGGCCAAAAACATTCAGTACTTC.

In its sample, this clone was seen a few times. The CDR3 is CASSVFGQGTSSPLHF. CDR3 DNA: TGTGCCAGCAGTGTTTTCGGACAGGGAACGAGTTCACCCCTCCACTTT. The chain combines TRBV6-1 with TRBJ1-6; TRBD1 matches 8 bases. The trim removed 4 bases at V and 9 bases at J, leaving 11 bases unmatched. Looked up from germline, CDR1 is MNHNS and CDR2 is SASEGT. The CDR3 has 16 residues.

This chain joins TRBV27 and TRBJ2-7; TRBD1 or TRBD2 may be the D gene (5 bases each). The V gene's germline CDR1 is MNHEY and CDR2 SMNVEV (reference sequence). The CDR3 spans 14 residues. V lost 2 bases and J 4 bases, leaving 12 bases between the germline ends. CDR3 in amino acids: CASSLARGGYEQYF. CDR3 nucleotide sequence: TGTGCCAGCAGTTTAGCCCGGGGCGGTTACGAGCAGTACTTC.

This clone was recorded only once. The chain employs TRBV23-1 and TRBJ1-5; D gene uncertain. TRBV23-1 is an ORF; its function is uncertain. The CDR3 length is 10 residues. V was cut by 3 bases and J by 8 bases, with 2 bases left in between. This CDR3 is CASSQEPQHF. In DNA, the CDR3 is TGCGCCAGCAGTCAGGAGCCCCAGCATTTT.

The count of this clone is one. The V and J genes are TRBV9 and TRBJ2-1; TRBD1 matches at 7 bases. CDR1 and CDR2 from the germline V gene are SGDLS and YYNGEE. V was clipped by 4 bases and J by 4 bases; unmatched bases: 2. The CDR3 is 13 amino acids. This chain's CDR3 is CASSQGQYNEQFF. The CDR3 nucleotides are TGTGCCAGCAGCCAGGGACAGTACAATGAGCAGTTCTTC.

The chain carries TRBV7-2 and TRBJ1-2; D possibly corresponds to TRBD1 (5 bases). Germline V CDR1 and CDR2: SGHTA, FQGNSA. Trimming removed 2 bases from V and 7 bases from J, with 14 bases in between. The CDR3 is 14 residues long. CDR3 region: CASSLIGAQSGYTF. The CDR3 region has the DNA TGTGCCAGCAGCTTAATAGGGGCGCAGTCTGGCTACACCTTC.

This clone was detected once. One end of the junction is discordant with germline, which a read error may explain. The CDR3 is CASSYSPGQGTEAFF. DNA for the CDR3: TGTGCCAGCAGCTACTCACCGGGACAGGGCACTGAAGCTTTCTTT. This chain joins TRBV6-5 and TRBJ1-1; 9 bases are a match to TRBD1. Germline V lookup: CDR1 MNHEY, CDR2 SVGAGI. The CDR3 extends over 15 amino acids.

The V and J genes are TRBV28 and TRBJ1-2, with D tentatively TRBD1 (5 bases). The CDR3 covers 15 residues. The germline CDR1 and CDR2 sequences are MDHEN and SYDVKM. V lost 6 bases to trimming and J lost 2 bases, with 16 bases between them. The CDR3 DNA reads as TGTGCCAGCAGGACGATTCACGACAGCAACTATGGCTACACCTTC. It codes for CASRTIHDSNYGYTF.

V usage is TRBV18 and J usage is TRBJ1-3; 8 bases line up with TRBD1. Per germline, CDR1 KGHSH and CDR2 LQKENI. This CDR3 spans 15 amino acids. V was clipped by 3 bases and J by 4 bases; unmatched bases: 5. CDR3 nucleotide sequence: TGTGCCAGCTCACCGGGCAGGGGGCCAGGAAACACCATATATTTT. This sequence encodes CASSPGRGPGNTIYF.

The chain is built from TRBV2 and TRBJ2-1; 9 bases are a match to TRBD2. The CDR3 length is 15 residues. The germline CDR1 and CDR2 sequences are SNHLY and FYNNEI. J gave up 3 bases and V 7 bases, and 7 bases lay outside the gene matches. Here the CDR3 DNA reads TGTGCCAGCACTACGGGACTAGCATTCTACAATGAGCAGTTCTTC. It encodes CASTTGLAFYNEQFF.

J is TRBJ2-2 and V is TRBV7-3; tentatively, D is TRBD2 (6 bases). Germline values: CDR1 SGHTA, CDR2 FQGTGA. The CDR3 consists of 14 residues. The V and J ends lost 1 base and 7 bases respectively, with 10 bases between them. The CDR3 sequence is CASSLSGASGELFF. CDR3 DNA: TGTGCCAGCAGCTTAAGCGGGGCGAGCGGGGAGCTGTTTTTT.

The rearrangement links TRBV6-4 to TRBJ2-1; D ambiguous. This CDR3 region has 13 residues. V shed 6 bases and J shed 9 bases, with 15 bases lying between them. CDR1 is MRHNA and CDR2 is SNTAGT in the germline V gene. CDR3: CASSPDHYGEQFF. In DNA form, the CDR3 reads TGTGCCAGCAGCCCCGACCATTACGGTGAGCAGTTCTTC.

The chain couples TRBV7-2 to TRBJ2-7; TRBD1 matches 9 bases. V trimming: 1 base; J trimming: 7 bases; junction bases outside the gene matches: 5. CDR3 length: 14 residues. Germline V lookup: CDR1 SGHTA, CDR2 FQGNSA. The CDR3 bases are TGTGCCAGCAGCTTAGGCGGACAGGGGTTTGAGCAGTACTTC. It translates to CASSLGGQGFEQYF.

This rearrangement joins TRBV28 to TRBJ2-3; unclear D gene. V lost 2 bases and J 11 bases, leaving 8 bases between the germline ends. There are 11 residues in the CDR3. Germline CDR1 is MDHEN and CDR2 is SYDVKM. CDR3 loop: CASSLGLGQYF. The CDR3, as DNA: TGTGCCAGCAGTTTAGGCTTAGGGCAGTATTTT.

This chain links TRBV28 with TRBJ2-5; D not certain. The CDR3 sequence is 12 residues long. Trimming shortened V by 2 bases and J by 0 bases, and 1 base separated the two germline ends. Germline loops: CDR1 MDHEN, CDR2 SYDVKM. The DNA of the CDR3 is TGTGCCAGCAGTTTAAACCAAGAGACCCAGTACTTC. This codes for CASSLNQETQYF.

In this sample, this clone turned up a few times. The same CDR3 arises from other DNA sequences in this sample as well. V is TRBV28 and J is TRBJ2-7; D is ambiguous. In germline, CDR1 is MDHEN, CDR2 SYDVKM. Trimming took off 2 bases at V and 3 bases at J, with 2 bases between the two ends. The CDR3 is 11 amino acids. The CDR3 sequence is CASSLNYEQYF. The CDR3 DNA sequence: TGTGCCAGCAGTTTAAACTACGAGCAGTACTTC.

The chain joins TRBV5-1 to TRBJ1-4; a possible D gene is TRBD1 (6 bases). This CDR3 has 13 amino acids. Between the trimmed V and J ends, which lost 10 bases and 6 bases, there was a span of 16 bases. Per germline, CDR1 SGHRS and CDR2 YFSETQ. The CDR3 DNA follows: TGCGCCTCCAGTGGGGGCCCAGATGAAAAACTGTTTTTT. It yields the protein CASSGGPDEKLFF.

The rearrangement links TRBV6-6 to TRBJ1-3; D might be TRBD1 (5 bases). Germline V gene lookup returns CDR1 MNHNY and CDR2 SVGAGI (reference sequence). This CDR3 spans 17 amino acids. Deletions cut 5 bases from V and 0 bases from J, with 17 bases between. The CDR3 loop reads CASSPLGEGPSGNTIYF. For the CDR3, the DNA is TGTGCCAGCAGTCCGCTGGGGGAAGGGCCCTCTGGAAACACCATATATTTT.

V and J are TRBV10-2 and TRBJ1-6; tentative D call: TRBD1 (5 bases). Germline V lookup: CDR1 WSHSY, CDR2 SAAADI. The CDR3 spans 14 residues. Trimming removed 3 bases from V and 7 bases from J, with 10 bases in between. In nucleotides, the CDR3 is TGCGCCAGCAGTGAAAGGGGAGGAAATTCACCCCTCCACTTT. Its translation: CASSERGGNSPLHF.

This clone appeared a single time. The rearrangement links TRBV30 to TRBJ1-6, with D perhaps TRBD1 (5 bases). Trimming took off 4 bases at V and 0 bases at J, with 13 bases between the two ends. Looked up from germline, CDR1 is GTSNPN and CDR2 is SVGIG (reference sequence). This CDR3 is 16 amino acids long. CDR3 in amino acids: CAWNQGGSSYNSPLHF. CDR3 in DNA: TGTGCCTGGAACCAGGGCGGGAGCTCCTATAATTCACCCCTCCACTTT.

V gene TRBV12-2 combines with J gene TRBJ2-7; TRBD2 is the table's D call, not checked against the DNA. TRBV12-2 is reported as a pseudogene. CDR3 length: 15 residues. This chain's CDR3 is CASRSTSGELYEQYF. Here the CDR3 DNA reads TGTGCAAGTCGCTCCACTAGCGGAGAGCTCTACGAGCAGTACTTC.

The chain combines TRBV5-6 with TRBJ1-4; possibly TRBD1 for D (6 bases). Germline V lookup: CDR1 SGHDT, CDR2 YYEEEE. This CDR3 is 16 amino acids long. V was pared by 4 bases and J by 2 bases, with 15 bases between. The CDR3 here is CASSPATGLTNEKLFF. DNA of the CDR3: TGTGCCAGCAGCCCTGCTACAGGGTTGACTAATGAAAAACTGTTTTTT.

This sequence joins TRBV11-3 and TRBJ2-3; TRBD1 is a possible D gene (6 bases). Per the germline V gene, CDR1 is SGHNT and CDR2 is YENEEA. The CDR3 covers 15 residues. Trimming cost V 5 bases and J 5 bases, with 17 bases left between them. The CDR3 sequence: CASSKDRHLGDTQYF. CDR3 nucleotide sequence: TGTGCCAGCAGCAAAGACAGGCACCTAGGAGATACGCAGTATTTT.

This clone is a singleton in its sample. The chain carries TRBV12-5 and TRBJ1-5; 10 bases map to TRBD1. Per the germline V gene, CDR1 is LGHNT and CDR2 is FRNRAP. The V and J ends lost 5 bases and 4 bases, in that order; junction bases with no gene match: 5. CDR3 size: 15 residues. CDR3 sequence reads: CASGPGQGGNQPQHF. CDR3 nucleotides: TGTGCTAGTGGTCCCGGACAGGGGGGGAATCAGCCCCAGCATTTT.

The chain is built from TRBV19 and TRBJ1-2; 8 bases map to TRBD1. The CDR3 loop spans 16 amino acids. Trimming took 1 base from V and 5 from J; bases not matched to a gene: 9. From germline, CDR1 is LNHDA and CDR2 SQIVND (reference sequence). The CDR3 region has the DNA TGTGCCAGTAGTATAGCCCCGGGGACAGGAAAATATGGCTACACCTTC. This gives the protein CASSIAPGTGKYGYTF. Variable domain in full (rest from reference TRBV19 and TRBJ1-2): DGGITQSPKYLFRKEGQNVTLSCEQNLNHDAMYWYRQDPGQGLRLIYYSQIVNDFQKGDIAEGYSVSREKKESFPLTVTSAQKNPTAFYLCASSIAPGTGKYGYTFGSGTRLTVV.

With respect to this clone: Within the sample, other DNA sequences also encode this same CDR3. V is TRBV29-1 and J is TRBJ1-3; D gene uncertain. The V end lost 4 bases, the J end lost 0 bases, and 4 bases lay between the germline ends. Per the germline V gene, CDR1 is SQVTM and CDR2 is ANQGSEA. This CDR3 comprises 12 residues. The CDR3 DNA sequence: TGCAGCGTTGTAAGCTCTGGAAACACCATATATTTT. Its translation is CSVVSSGNTIYF.

The rearrangement joins TRBV20-1 to TRBJ2-1; tentatively, D is TRBD2 (5 bases). Germline V lookup: CDR1 DFQATT, CDR2 SNEGSKA (reference sequence). This CDR3 spans 11 amino acids. The V gene lost 1 base and the J gene lost 15 bases, with 13 bases spanning the gap. CDR3 sequence reads: CSARAGMSPFF. CDR3 sequence (DNA): TGCAGTGCTAGAGCGGGGATGTCTCCGTTCTTC.

The chain links TRBV27 to TRBJ2-3; TRBD2 aligns across 8 bases. Germline V gene data show CDR1 as MNHEY and CDR2 as SMNVEV (reference sequence). The V and J ends lost 2 bases and 4 bases, in that order; junction bases with no gene match: 5. The CDR3 loop spans 15 amino acids. CDR3 DNA sequence: TGTGCCAGCAGTTTAAGGGCTAGCGGGTCAGATACGCAGTATTTT. Translation: CASSLRASGSDTQYF.

The chain is built from TRBV24-1 and TRBJ2-2; TRBD1 matches 7 bases. V lost 0 bases, J lost 5 bases, and 8 bases stayed unmatched. This CDR3 spans 17 amino acids. The germline CDR1 and CDR2 sequences are KGHDR and SFDVKD. The chain's CDR3 is CATSDLPNQGDTGELFF. Here the CDR3 DNA reads TGTGCCACCAGTGATTTGCCGAATCAGGGGGATACCGGGGAGCTGTTTTTT.